Below, 25 T cell receptor beta chains from the same sample are listed, as sequenced in a study of control samples from healthy donors and cancer patients (TCRdb year 2020). The method was the immunoSEQ multiplex PCR assay. TCRdb re-hosts the immuneACCESS table, in-frame sequences only. Its copies lack some clones; in the studies checked, an unresolved V gene accounts for under half of them, and the cause for the rest is not known. This sample is represented by roughly 95,000 clones; roughly 92% of them were singletons. Of the sample, approximately 3% is held by the ten largest clones. Material: blood. Source of these receptors: a human donor in good health. The donor label of this sample is uncertain.

V gene TRBV7-3 combines with J gene TRBJ1-1; D is undetermined. V lost 6 bases and J lost 1, with 9 bases in between. The CDR3 is 13 amino acids. Germline assignment: CDR1 SGHTA and CDR2 FQGTGA. The CDR3 spells CASRFLQNTEAFF. CDR3 DNA: TGTGCCAGCAGGTTCTTACAGAACACTGAAGCTTTCTTT.

The chain recombines TRBV2 with TRBJ1-1; a weak D match, TRBD1 (5 bases). The CDR3 consists of 14 residues. The germline gives CDR1 SNHLY, CDR2 FYNNEI. Trimming stripped 7 bases from V and 0 bases from J, with 12 bases between. CDR3 sequence reads: CASNPTELNTEAFF. CDR3 nucleotides: TGTGCCAGCAACCCGACAGAGCTGAACACTGAAGCTTTCTTT.

V is TRBV5-1 and J is TRBJ2-3; no clear D gene. The CDR3 runs to 13 residues. Germline-derived CDR1 and CDR2 are SGHRS and YFSETQ. The germline V and J ends were trimmed by 3 bases and 0 bases, with 5 bases remaining between them. The CDR3 DNA reads TGCGCCAGCAGCTCAGACAGCACAGATACGCAGTATTTT. It codes for CASSSDSTDTQYF.

V gene TRBV7-9 combines with J gene TRBJ2-1; 8 positions agree with TRBD2. After removal of 8 bases from V and 3 bases from J, the junction contained 15 bases not matched to a gene. In germline, CDR1 is SEHNR, CDR2 FQNEAQ (reference sequence). This CDR3 has 17 residues. CDR3 region: CASGIATGRGVYNEQFF. The CDR3 DNA reads TGTGCCAGCGGCATAGCTACCGGGAGGGGGGTCTACAATGAGCAGTTCTTC.

The CDR3 DNA reads TGTGCCACCAGTGATAGTAGGATCTACACTGAAGCTTTCTTT. Translated: CATSDSRIYTEAFF. This chain joins TRBV24-1 and TRBJ1-1; no clear D. This CDR3 region has 14 residues. V lost 3 bases, J lost 3 bases, and 10 bases lay in between. Per the germline V gene, CDR1 is KGHDR and CDR2 is SFDVKD.

The chain couples TRBV5-1 to TRBJ1-6; the D gene is possibly TRBD1 (5 bases). The V and J ends lost 7 bases and 5 bases respectively, with 13 bases between them. Germline CDR1 reads SGHRS; CDR2 reads YFSETQ. The CDR3 covers 14 residues. The CDR3 sequence is CASGQGANNSPLHF. The CDR3 coding sequence is TGCGCCAGCGGCCAAGGGGCAAATAATTCACCCCTCCACTTT.

This chain links TRBV24-1 with TRBJ2-1, with D perhaps TRBD1 (6 bases). Per germline, CDR1 KGHDR and CDR2 SFDVKD. V lost 3 bases to trimming and J lost 2 bases, with 10 bases between them. This CDR3 contains 15 residues. CDR3 protein: CATSDPGTTYNEQFF. DNA for the CDR3: TGTGCCACCAGTGATCCCGGGACAACCTACAATGAGCAGTTCTTC.

The genes are TRBV15 and TRBJ2-2; perhaps TRBD2 as D (6 bases). This CDR3 region has 15 residues. V lost 2 bases to trimming and J lost 6 bases, with 13 bases between them. Germline V gene data show CDR1 as LNHNV and CDR2 as YYDKDF (reference sequence). In DNA form, the CDR3 reads TGTGCCACCAGCAGACTACTCGGGGGTCCCGGGGAGCTGTTTTTT. Translation gives CATSRLLGGPGELFF. Full variable domain (rest looked up from reference TRBV15 and TRBJ2-2): DAMVIQNPRYQVTQFGKPVTLSCSQTLNHNVMYWYQQKSSQAPKLLFHYYDKDFNNEADTPDNFQSRRPNTSFCFLDIRSPGLGDTAMYLCATSRLLGGPGELFFGEGSRLTVL.

The rearrangement links TRBV5-1 to TRBJ2-2; D perhaps matches TRBD1 (6 bases). This CDR3 has 16 amino acids. V was clipped by 3 bases and J by 5 bases, with 17 bases between them. Per germline, CDR1 SGHRS and CDR2 YFSETQ. CDR3: CASSSWGLGSTGELFF. In nucleotides, the CDR3 is TGCGCCAGCAGCTCTTGGGGGCTGGGAAGTACCGGGGAGCTGTTTTTT. The complete variable domain, with remaining parts taken from reference TRBV5-1 and TRBJ2-2, reads KAGVTQTPRYLIKTRGQQVTLSCSPISGHRSVSWYQQTPGQGLQFLFEYFSETQRNKGNFPGRFSGRQFSNSRSEMNVSTLELGDSALYLCASSSWGLGSTGELFFGEGSRLTVL.

This clone was observed once. The chain joins TRBV18 to TRBJ2-1; D is unresolved. V dropped 0 bases and J dropped 8 bases, with 14 bases sitting between them. The CDR3 length is 15 residues. In germline, CDR1 is KGHSH, CDR2 LQKENI. The CDR3 DNA is TGTGCCAGCTCACCACCTGGAAGCGCTCCCGATGAGCAGTTCTTC. Its translation: CASSPPGSAPDEQFF.

This sequence joins TRBV6-5 and TRBJ1-5, with unresolved D. Per germline, CDR1 MNHEY and CDR2 SVGAGI. V was cut by 4 bases and J by 3 bases, with 10 bases left in between. This CDR3 has 14 residues. The CDR3 DNA reads TGTGCCAGCAGTTTAACGGTCATCAATCAGCCCCAGCATTTT. The encoded protein is CASSLTVINQPQHF.

V is TRBV6-5 and J is TRBJ2-1; 7 positions match TRBD1. Trimming removed 0 bases from V and 8 bases from J; junction bases left unmatched: 4. CDR3 length: 14 amino acids. Germline CDR1 reads MNHEY; CDR2 reads SVGAGI. This CDR3 is CASSYSRGRDEQFF. In nucleotides, the CDR3 is TGTGCCAGCAGTTACTCGAGGGGGCGGGATGAGCAGTTCTTC.

V usage is TRBV7-9 and J usage is TRBJ2-4, with unresolved D. There are 13 residues in the CDR3. The germline CDR1 and CDR2 sequences are SEHNR and FQNEAQ (reference sequence). Trimming pared 5 bases from V and 0 bases from J, leaving 5 bases between. CDR3 residues: CASSILAKNIQYF. The CDR3 DNA is TGTGCCAGCAGCATTCTAGCCAAAAACATTCAGTACTTC.

On this clone itself: Relative to the germline gene, one junction end is altered; a read error may explain this. The rearrangement links TRBV5-6 to TRBJ1-4; 7 bases map to TRBD1. The CDR3 runs to 15 residues. Per the germline V gene, CDR1 is SGHDT and CDR2 is YYEEEE. The CDR3 region is CASSGPTGTKEKLFF. The CDR3 DNA sequence: TGTGCCAGCAGCGGACCGACAGGGACTAAAGAAAAACTGTTTTTT. Using reference TRBV5-6 and TRBJ1-4 for the parts outside the CDR3, the full variable domain is DAGVTQSPTHLIKTRGQQVTLRCSPKSGHDTVSWYQQALGQGPQFIFQYYEEEERQRGNFPDRFSGHQFPNYSSELNVNALLLGDSALYLCASSGPTGTKEKLFFGSGTQLSVL.

V is TRBV19 and J is TRBJ2-2, with D possibly TRBD2 on 5 matching bases. The V end lost 7 bases, the J end lost 4 bases, and 16 bases lay between the germline ends. Germline V gene data show CDR1 as LNHDA and CDR2 as SQIVND (reference sequence). This CDR3 has 15 amino acids. The CDR3 sequence is CASTQLVVGTGELFF. For the CDR3, the DNA is TGTGCCAGTACCCAACTAGTTGTGGGCACCGGGGAGCTGTTTTTT.

Only one count was recorded for this clone. V is TRBV24-1 and J is TRBJ2-5, with D possibly being TRBD1 or TRBD2 (5 bases each). The CDR3 consists of 15 residues. V lost 3 bases and J lost 5, with 15 bases in between. Germline V gene lookup returns CDR1 KGHDR and CDR2 SFDVKD. The DNA for the CDR3 is TGTGCCACCAGTGATCCCCCGCCGGGGCGGGAGACCCAGTACTTC. It codes for CATSDPPPGRETQYF.

The CDR3 nucleotides are TGCGCCAGCAGCTTACAAGCTAGCACAGATACGCAGTATTTT. Residues: CASSLQASTDTQYF. This chain uses TRBV5-1 with TRBJ2-3; D remains unclear. Germline V gene data show CDR1 as SGHRS and CDR2 as YFSETQ. The CDR3 is 14 residues long. V lost 2 bases to trimming and J lost 0 bases, with 7 bases between them.

The chain has TRBV24-1 and TRBJ2-1; D possibly corresponds to TRBD1 (5 bases). Trimming removed 5 bases at V and 0 bases at J, with 13 bases between. CDR1 and CDR2 from the germline V gene are KGHDR and SFDVKD. The CDR3 spans 16 residues. The CDR3 nucleotides read TGTGCCACCAGTGTCGAGGCAGGGCGCTCCTACAATGAGCAGTTCTTC. This gives the protein CATSVEAGRSYNEQFF.

V gene TRBV7-2 combines with J gene TRBJ1-1, with 7 bases that match TRBD1. V dropped 5 bases and J dropped 10; count of bases not matched to a gene: 16. The V gene's germline CDR1 is SGHTA and CDR2 FQGNSA. This CDR3 is 15 amino acids long. CDR3 sequence: CASSPGQLSSEAAFF. CDR3 in DNA: TGTGCCAGCAGCCCGGGACAGTTGAGTTCCGAGGCAGCTTTCTTT. The full variable domain, its missing parts supplied by reference TRBV7-2 and TRBJ1-1, is GAGVSQSPSNKVTEKGKDVELRCDPISGHTALYWYRQSLGQGLEFLIYFQGNSAPDKSGLPSDRFSAERTGGSVSTLTIQRTQQEDSAVYLCASSPGQLSSEAAFFGQGTRLTVV.

V usage is TRBV28 and J usage is TRBJ2-7, with 7 bases that match TRBD1. Trimming took 5 bases from V and 4 from J; bases not matched to a gene: 5. Germline V gene data show CDR1 as MDHEN and CDR2 as SYDVKM. This CDR3 is 13 amino acids long. The CDR3 nucleotides read TGTGCCAGCAGTCCGACAGGGATTTACGAGCAGTACTTC. Residues: CASSPTGIYEQYF.

The V call is TRBV6-5, the J call TRBJ1-2, with 10 nucleotides matching TRBD1. Trimming took 6 bases from V and 7 from J; bases not matched to a gene: 8. The CDR3 totals 14 residues. CDR1 MNHEY and CDR2 SVGAGI come from the germline V gene. The chain's CDR3 is CASRPPGQGSGYTF. CDR3 bases: TGTGCCAGCAGACCTCCGGGACAGGGGAGTGGCTACACCTTC.

Only one count was recorded for this clone. The chain joins TRBV9 to TRBJ2-1; the D gene is possibly TRBD2 (5 bases). This CDR3 contains 14 residues. The germline gives CDR1 SGDLS, CDR2 YYNGEE. The V and J ends lost 0 bases and 5 bases respectively, with 9 bases between them. In DNA, the CDR3 is TGTGCCAGCAGCGTAGAAGTGAGGGACAATGAGCAGTTCTTC. This codes for CASSVEVRDNEQFF.

This clone showed up just once. The chain employs TRBV10-1 and TRBJ2-1; 10 positions agree with TRBD1. CDR3 length: 17 amino acids. V dropped 3 bases and J dropped 7; count of bases not matched to a gene: 12. Germline V gene sequence: CDR1 WNHNN, CDR2 SYGVQD (reference sequence). The DNA of the CDR3 is TGCGCCAGCAGTGACTTACCCGGGACAGGGGATAGAAATGAGCAGTTCTTC. Amino acid sequence: CASSDLPGTGDRNEQFF.

The sample holds one count of this clone. V and J are TRBV2 and TRBJ1-5; D uncertain. The CDR3 totals 12 residues. The V gene's germline CDR1 is SNHLY and CDR2 FYNNEI. Trimming shortened V by 8 bases and J by 7 bases, and 12 bases separated the two germline ends. CDR3 bases: TGTGCCAGCGGAAAAAGACACCAGCCCCAGCATTTT. Translation: CASGKRHQPQHF.

The chain couples TRBV3-1 (or the pseudogene TRBV3-2) to TRBJ2-5; tentatively, D is TRBD1 or TRBD2 (5 bases each). V was shortened by 4 bases and J by 1 base, with 7 bases between the two germline ends. The CDR3 runs 13 residues. Per germline, CDR1 LGHDT and CDR2 YNNKEL (reference sequence). The CDR3: CASSRGRQETQYF. DNA for the CDR3: TGTGCCAGCAGCCGGGGACGCCAAGAGACCCAGTACTTC.